This T cell receptor (beta chain) was sequenced for a study of blood T cell repertoires in COVID-19. Study in general: Samples representing acute and convalescent COVID-19 were sourced from the United States, Italy and Spain. PBMCs, B-cell-depleted T cells, or T cells were the source of the cDNA or gDNA that made up the material.

Trimming removed 1 base from V and 10 bases from J, with 11 bases in between. The CDR3 sequence is 13 residues long. The V gene's germline CDR1 is SGHTA and CDR2 FQGNSA. The authors' processing: Amplified reference gene primers provided the basis for estimating nucleated cell counts. Clones were read by immunoSEQ multiplex PCR, and TCRdb kept only the in-frame ones, dropping some. The V and J calls and the clone size are those of that table, but D and trimming were determined from the DNA. The sample carries 90,000 to 130,000 clones, approximately 88% recorded once. Source material: peripheral blood. This rearrangement joins TRBV7-2 to TRBJ2-1; D perhaps matches TRBD1 (6 bases). This TCR derives from a woman in her seventies with acute or convalescent COVID-19. The CDR3 DNA reads TGTGCCAGCAGCTTAGACAGGGTGCTGGAGCAGTTCTTC. This encodes CASSLDRVLEQFF.